This T cell receptor (beta chain) was captured by sequencing in a study of blood T cell repertoires in COVID-19. Study at large: Samples representing acute and convalescent COVID-19 were sourced from the United States, Italy and Spain.

As processed by the authors: Estimation of nucleated cell counts was performed using reference gene primer amplification. Only in-frame clones appear in the TCRdb table, and some are missing; sequencing was by immunoSEQ multiplex PCR. The V and J calls and clone size were taken over from that table, and D and trimming were inferred from the DNA. The data contain 150,000 to 200,000 clones, around 82% of them singletons. Participants were placed into cohorts based on the clinical history they reported. Cohort 3 donors counted as recovered after two negative PCRs, clearance, or resolved symptoms. This clone has more than one count but fewer than ten. This sequence was found in a man between 40 and 49 years old who had recovered from COVID-19. The specimen was PBMCs or T cells enriched from blood (not recorded which).

The CDR3 sequence is CASSETGRNEKLFF. Here the CDR3 DNA reads TGTGCCAGCAGTGAGACAGGGAGAAATGAAAAACTGTTTTTT. This chain uses TRBV6-1 with TRBJ1-4; 7 bases line up with TRBD1. CDR1 and CDR2 from the germline V gene are MNHNS and SASEGT. The V segment lost 3 bases and the J segment 5 bases; nucleotides outside the gene matches: 3. The CDR3 is 14 residues long.